A single sample is the source of the 26 T cell receptor beta chains below, sequenced in a study of blood T cells in healthy people across ages. It was with a sample-barcoded 5' primer and a J-beta primer mix that a second PCR of roughly 6 to 12 cycles was run. TCRdb reprocessed the 5' RACE reads with MiXCR, giving one entry per CDR3 protein. Here the sample spans around 990,000 distinct CDR3 sequences, less than 45% being singletons. The specimen sequenced was blood. The origin of the receptors is a man in his late teens or twenties in good health.

The chain couples TRBV2 to TRBJ1-1; D not resolved. The ends were cut back, 3 bases at V and 1 base at J, with 12 bases in the middle. The CDR3 loop spans 15 amino acids. Germline V gene lookup returns CDR1 SNHLY and CDR2 FYNNEI. The CDR3 DNA sequence: TGTGCCAGCAGTGATTCGAGACACCCGAACACTGAAGCTTTCTTT. Amino acid sequence: CASSDSRHPNTEAFF.

This clonotype was seen more than once but under ten times. CDR3 coding DNA: TGCGCCAGCAGCCGGTCCCTCCTCAATGAGCAGTTCTTC. Its protein product is CASSRSLLNEQFF. The chain combines TRBV4-3 with TRBJ2-1; D ambiguous. This CDR3 has 13 amino acids. Deletions cut 4 bases from V and 6 bases from J, with 10 bases between. Germline CDR1 and CDR2: LGHNA and YSLEER.

Details on this clonotype: Just one base apart from a much larger clone, this may be a read error. J is TRBJ2-1 and V is TRBV7-3; no firm D call. V was shortened by 1 base and J by 5 bases, with 6 bases between the two germline ends. This CDR3 region has 13 residues. Germline V gene sequence: CDR1 SGHTA, CDR2 FQGTGA. CDR3 region: CASSLMGDNEQFF. CDR3 in DNA: TGTGCCAGCAGCTTAATGGGCGACAATGAGCAGTTCTTC.

V and J are TRBV7-2 and TRBJ2-7; D is possibly TRBD1 or TRBD2 (6 bases each). V lost 1 base and J lost 7, with 20 bases in between. There are 16 residues in the CDR3. From germline, CDR1 is SGHTA and CDR2 FQGNSA. The CDR3 here is CASSLVGGQDQDEQYF. In DNA, the CDR3 is TGTGCCAGCAGCTTAGTAGGGGGGCAGGATCAGGATGAGCAGTACTTC. Variable domain in full (rest from reference TRBV7-2 and TRBJ2-7): GAGVSQSPSNKVTEKGKDVELRCDPISGHTALYWYRQSLGQGLEFLIYFQGNSAPDKSGLPSDRFSAERTGGSVSTLTIQRTQQEDSAVYLCASSLVGGQDQDEQYFGPGTRLTVT.

Only a few counts were recorded for this clonotype. This chain's CDR3 is CASSQFLTGTPYGYTF. The CDR3 nucleotides read TGTGCCAGCAGCCAATTCCTTACAGGGACGCCTTATGGCTACACCTTC. The rearrangement uses TRBV7-2 and TRBJ1-2, with a tentative D call TRBD1 (6 bases). Trimming took 5 bases from V and 5 from J, leaving 21 bases between them. The germline V gene encodes CDR1 SGHTA and CDR2 FQGNSA. CDR3 length equals 16 residues.

Remarks on this clonotype: This may be a read error, as it is one base from a much larger clone. The gene calls are TRBV29-1 and TRBJ2-1; D ambiguous. The CDR3 extends over 15 amino acids. From germline, CDR1 is SQVTM and CDR2 ANQGSEA. The V gene lost 2 bases and the J gene lost 2 bases, with 13 bases spanning the gap. The CDR3 coding sequence is TGCAGCGTTGAACGGTTCCCCTCCCCCTACAATGAGCAGTTCTTC. Amino acids: CSVERFPSPYNEQFF.

The rearrangement uses TRBV27 and TRBJ2-3; D remains ambiguous. This CDR3 is built from 11 residues. V shed 8 bases and J shed 5 bases, with 8 bases lying between them. CDR1 is MNHEY, CDR2 SMNVEV, per germline (reference sequence). CDR3 bases: TGTGCCAGCTTTAGTGTAGATACGCAGTATTTT. Translation gives CASFSVDTQYF.

As to this clonotype: A junction boundary mismatches the germline segment, possibly from a read error. The V gene is TRBV7-2, the J gene TRBJ2-1; D gene uncertain. CDR1 and CDR2 (germline): SGHTA, FQGNSA. CDR3 size: 15 residues. The CDR3 sequence is CASNLEGQPYNEQFF. The CDR3 bases are TGTGCCAGCAACTTAGAAGGGCAGCCCTACAATGAGCAGTTCTTC.

This clonotype was detected only a few times. This chain links TRBV24-1 with TRBJ2-3; 7 nucleotides line up with TRBD2. Germline CDR1 KGHDR, CDR2 SFDVKD. The CDR3 extends over 14 amino acids. V lost 9 bases, J lost 2 bases, and 7 bases stayed unmatched. The CDR3 sequence is CATSRSGDTDTQYF. The CDR3 nucleotides are TGTGCCACCTCTAGGAGCGGGGACACAGATACGCAGTATTTT.

The V call is TRBV4-2, the J call TRBJ2-5, with D possibly TRBD1 on 6 matching bases. V shed 1 base and J shed 4 bases, with 16 bases lying between them. Germline assignment: CDR1 LGHNA and CDR2 YNFKEQ. This CDR3 comprises 16 residues. CDR3 loop: CASSQAVAGVRETQYF. DNA of the CDR3: TGTGCCAGCAGCCAAGCGGTGGCAGGGGTTCGAGAGACCCAGTACTTC.

This chain links TRBV6-5 with TRBJ2-7; D not resolved. Trimming took 0 bases from V and 6 from J, leaving 9 bases between them. Germline CDR1 and CDR2: MNHEY and SVGAGI. The CDR3 length is 13 residues. The CDR3 is CASSYSKWSEQYF. The CDR3 DNA reads as TGTGCCAGCAGTTACTCGAAGTGGAGCGAGCAGTACTTC.

The chain couples TRBV21-1 to TRBJ2-5; TRBD1 is the table's D call, not checked against the DNA. TRBV21-1 is a pseudogene. The CDR3 spans 13 residues. The CDR3 nucleotides read TGTGCCAGCAGCAAAGTTCCCGGAGAGACCCAGTACTTC. Encoded protein: CASSKVPGETQYF.

J is TRBJ2-1 and V is TRBV30; D tentatively fits TRBD1 or TRBD2 (5 bases each). Trimming took off 5 bases at V and 7 bases at J, with 21 bases between the two ends. Germline loops: CDR1 GTSNPN, CDR2 SVGIG (reference sequence). This CDR3 has 15 amino acids. CDR3 sequence (DNA): TGTGCCTGGGCCCTGGGGGAGACTTCCCTTAATGAGCAGTTCTTC. Translated, it gives CAWALGETSLNEQFF.

The chain has TRBV25-1 and TRBJ1-1; no reliable D call. The length of the CDR3 is 14 residues. The V end was cut by 5 bases, the J end by 2 bases, with 12 bases between. Germline loops: CDR1 MGHDK, CDR2 SYGVNS. DNA of the CDR3: TGTGCCAGCAGTCCAAAGGTGAGAAACACTGAAGCTTTCTTT. It is translated as CASSPKVRNTEAFF.

This chain uses TRBV3-1 with TRBJ2-1; 8 nucleotides align to TRBD2. CDR3 length: 18 amino acids. Germline CDR1 is LGHDT and CDR2 is YNNKEL (reference sequence). The V segment lost 3 bases and the J segment 5 bases; nucleotides outside the gene matches: 15. The CDR3 region has the DNA TGTGCCAGCAGCCACCATGGTTTCGCGGGGGGATCCAACAATGAGCAGTTCTTC. It specifies CASSHHGFAGGSNNEQFF.

This clonotype was seen more than once but under ten times. The gene calls are TRBV20-1 and TRBJ1-6; 9 bases agree with TRBD1. The CDR3 is 17 residues long. The V segment lost 3 bases and the J segment 0 bases; nucleotides outside the gene matches: 6. Per the germline V gene, CDR1 is DFQATT and CDR2 is SNEGSKA (reference sequence). The CDR3 loop is CSASGTGKSSYNSPLHF. CDR3 nucleotides: TGCAGTGCTAGCGGGACAGGGAAGAGCTCCTATAATTCACCCCTCCACTTT.

V is TRBV7-9 and J is TRBJ1-2, with 8 bases identical to TRBD1. CDR1 SEHNR and CDR2 FQNEAQ come from the germline V gene (reference sequence). The CDR3 totals 13 residues. Losses at the gene ends were 5 bases for V and 8 bases for J; bases not matched to a gene: 7. The CDR3 protein is CASSTGQGFGYTF. The DNA of the CDR3 is TGTGCCAGCAGCACCGGACAGGGATTCGGCTACACCTTC.

This chain connects TRBV6-1 to TRBJ1-5; unclear D gene. CDR3 length: 12 residues. Trimming shortened V by 10 bases and J by 1 base, and 8 bases separated the two germline ends. In germline, CDR1 is MNHNS, CDR2 SASEGT. CDR3 sequence (DNA): TGTGCCAACCACGAGAGCAATCAGCCCCAGCATTTT. It encodes CANHESNQPQHF.

The CDR3: CASSATSGSYDEQYF. The CDR3 coding sequence is TGTGCCAGCAGTGCCACTAGCGGGAGTTATGACGAGCAGTACTTC. The rearrangement uses TRBV27 and TRBJ2-7; TRBD2 aligns across 11 bases. This CDR3 has 15 residues. CDR1 is MNHEY and CDR2 is SMNVEV in the germline V gene (reference sequence). Trimming took 5 bases from V and 5 from J; bases not matched to a gene: 8.

The chain combines TRBV20-1 with TRBJ2-3; a weak D match, TRBD2 (7 bases). From germline, CDR1 is DFQATT and CDR2 SNEGSKA (reference sequence). There are 18 residues in the CDR3. V dropped 0 bases and J dropped 0 bases, with 19 bases sitting between them. The CDR3 DNA reads TGCAGTGCTAGAGATCGTACGGGGGGCTCCCCTAGCACAGATACGCAGTATTTT. This codes for CSARDRTGGSPSTDTQYF.

Concerning this clonotype itself: Possible read error: a much larger clone is one base away. The gene calls are TRBV12-3 or TRBV12-4 and TRBJ2-1; D uncertain. Trimming left V 5 bases short and J 9 bases short, with 8 bases between. The CDR3 loop spans 11 amino acids. The CDR3 DNA reads as TGTGCCAGCAGTAGTAGGTCTGAGCAGTTCTTC. Protein sequence: CASSSRSEQFF.

This chain connects TRBV12-3 or TRBV12-4 to TRBJ2-1, with D tentatively TRBD1 or TRBD2 (5 bases each). The end of the DNA aligns better with TRBJ2-7, so the J call may be wrong. The CDR3 has 13 amino acids. The CDR3 DNA is TGTGCCAGCAGTTTGGGGGAGCGTGATGAGCAGTACTTC. It encodes CASSLGERDEQYF.

V and J are TRBV7-2 and TRBJ1-2; D uncertain. The length of the CDR3 is 13 residues. Germline V gene sequence: CDR1 SGHTA, CDR2 FQGNSA. The V end lost 4 bases, the J end lost 5 bases, and 11 bases lay between the germline ends. CDR3 sequence (DNA): TGTGCCAGCAGCTCGCGACAAACTTATGGCTACACCTTC. It codes for CASSSRQTYGYTF.

Only a few counts were recorded for this clonotype. V usage is TRBV20-1 and J usage is TRBJ2-5, with no clear D. Trimming removed 7 bases from V and 4 bases from J, with 19 bases in between. CDR1 is DFQATT and CDR2 is SNEGSKA in the germline V gene (reference sequence). This CDR3 comprises 14 residues. The CDR3 region has the DNA TGCAGTGGAGTAGGCGGATGGACCGGAGAGACCCAGTACTTC. It specifies CSGVGGWTGETQYF.

This chain connects TRBV4-3 to TRBJ2-7; D ambiguous. Germline V gives CDR1 LGHNA, CDR2 YSLEER. The V end lost 0 bases, the J end lost 4 bases, and 10 bases lay between the germline ends. This CDR3 contains 14 residues. CDR3 amino acids: CASSQDQTRYEQYF. The CDR3 coding sequence is TGCGCCAGCAGCCAAGATCAGACCCGTTACGAGCAGTACTTC.

Only a few counts were recorded for this clonotype. The genes are TRBV7-2 and TRBJ2-3; 10 bases match TRBD2. The V and J ends lost 1 base and 9 bases, in that order; junction bases with no gene match: 1. Germline loops: CDR1 SGHTA, CDR2 FQGNSA. This CDR3 contains 13 residues. CDR3 protein: CASSLGTSGTQYF. The CDR3 nucleotides are TGTGCCAGCAGCTTAGGGACTAGCGGCACGCAGTATTTT.